These 23 T cell receptor beta chains were all obtained from the same sample, sequenced in a study of T cell changes during pregnancy in multiple sclerosis. Sequencing used immunoSEQ multiplex PCR; TCRdb keeps in-frame clones, though not all of them. The sample records tens of thousands of clones, around 92% being singletons. The material was CD4+ T cells from peripheral blood mononuclear cells, obtained in the third trimester of pregnancy. All receptors derive from a female donor with multiple sclerosis, enrolled in a pregnancy study.

The rearrangement links TRBV4-3 to TRBJ2-7; D is possibly TRBD2 (6 bases). The ends were cut back, 4 bases at V and 3 bases at J, with 13 bases in the middle. This CDR3 region has 14 residues. Germline CDR1 is LGHNA and CDR2 is YSLEER. The CDR3 here is CASSRETGVYEQYF. Here the CDR3 DNA reads TGCGCCAGCAGCCGAGAAACGGGAGTCTACGAGCAGTACTTC.

The chain uses TRBV5-4 and TRBJ1-4; a possible D gene is TRBD1 (6 bases). Germline lookup yields CDR1 SGHNT and CDR2 YYREEE (reference sequence). This CDR3 region has 15 residues. Trimming cost V 0 bases and J 6 bases, with 12 bases left between them. CDR3 nucleotides: TGTGCCAGCAGCTTGGATCAGGGGCGTTATGAAAAACTGTTTTTT. It translates to CASSLDQGRYEKLFF.

The chain combines TRBV19 with TRBJ1-4; TRBD1 agrees at 8 bases. Germline V CDR1 and CDR2: LNHDA, SQIVND (reference sequence). CDR3 length: 16 residues. The trim removed 0 bases at V and 7 bases at J, leaving 7 bases unmatched. The CDR3, as DNA: TGTGCCAGTAGTATAGACCGGACAGGGTCCACTGAAAAACTGTTTTTT. This encodes CASSIDRTGSTEKLFF.

The chain uses TRBV18 and TRBJ1-5, with 7 bases that match TRBD1. The germline CDR1 and CDR2 sequences are KGHSH and LQKENI. V trimming: 1 base; J trimming: 1 base; junction bases outside the gene matches: 1. The CDR3 has 15 amino acids. The DNA of the CDR3 is TGTGCCAGCTCACCACAGGGGGCAAGCAATCAGCCCCAGCATTTT. Residues: CASSPQGASNQPQHF.

The chain uses TRBV6-6 and TRBJ2-2; weak D call: TRBD1 (6 bases). The germline gives CDR1 MNHNY, CDR2 SVGAGI (reference sequence). The V end was cut by 10 bases, the J end by 0 bases, with 15 bases between. The length of the CDR3 is 15 residues. CDR3 in amino acids: CATTYTGTNTGELFF. The CDR3 DNA follows: TGTGCCACCACCTACACAGGGACGAACACCGGGGAGCTGTTTTTT.

This sequence joins TRBV15 and TRBJ2-1; 7 bases match TRBD1. The V and J ends lost 6 bases and 4 bases, in that order; junction bases with no gene match: 9. The CDR3 runs to 15 residues. CDR1 is LNHNV, CDR2 YYDKDF, per germline (reference sequence). CDR3 coding DNA: TGTGCCACCAGGCCACCGGGACAGAGGTACAATGAGCAGTTCTTC. It codes for CATRPPGQRYNEQFF.

The chain couples TRBV5-1 to TRBJ2-3; a possible D gene is TRBD2 (6 bases). The CDR3 has 13 amino acids. Germline V gives CDR1 SGHRS, CDR2 YFSETQ. V was cut by 6 bases and J by 10 bases, with 18 bases left in between. CDR3 coding DNA: TGCGCCAGCAACTCGGGGGATAAGGGATCGCAGTATTTT. As protein: CASNSGDKGSQYF.

The chain has TRBV5-6 and TRBJ2-3, with 8 bases that match TRBD2. Germline V gene sequence: CDR1 SGHDT, CDR2 YYEEEE. Unmatched junction bases numbered 8, after V lost 5 bases and J lost 3 bases. The CDR3 sequence is 15 residues long. The CDR3 DNA reads TGTGCCAGCAGGAGATCGGGAGGGGGAACAGATACGCAGTATTTT. Encoded protein: CASRRSGGGTDTQYF.

The CDR3 nucleotides read TGTGCCAGCAGTTACGATGGACTAGCGGGCTACAATGAGCAGTTCTTC. As protein: CASSYDGLAGYNEQFF. The chain joins TRBV6-6 to TRBJ2-1, with TRBD2 identical over 11 bases. The CDR3 is 16 amino acids. V gave up 2 bases and J gave up 3 bases; unmatched junction bases: 3. CDR1 and CDR2 from the germline V gene are MNHNY and SVGAGI (reference sequence).

The chain links TRBV5-5 to TRBJ2-7; weak D call: TRBD2 (6 bases). CDR1 is SGHKS and CDR2 is YYEKEE in the germline V gene (reference sequence). V was shortened by 6 bases and J by 7 bases, with 23 bases between the two germline ends. This CDR3 contains 15 residues. The CDR3 here is CASTPEVVGTGEQYF. CDR3 DNA: TGTGCCAGCACCCCGGAGGTGGTTGGGACTGGAGAGCAGTACTTC. The full variable domain, completed using reference TRBV5-5 and TRBJ2-7, is DAGVTQSPTHLIKTRGQQVTLRCSPISGHKSVSWYQQVLGQGPQFIFQYYEKEERGRGNFPDRFSARQFPNYSSELNVNALLLGDSALYLCASTPEVVGTGEQYFGPGTRLTVT.

This sequence joins TRBV19 and TRBJ2-7; TRBD2 agrees at 12 bases. Losses at the gene ends were 5 bases for V and 6 bases for J; bases not matched to a gene: 5. The CDR3 has 14 residues. CDR1 and CDR2 (germline): LNHDA, SQIVND (reference sequence). The CDR3 DNA sequence: TGTGCCAGTAGTTTACTAGCGGGAGGAGCCGAGCAGTACTTC. It specifies CASSLLAGGAEQYF.

The chain uses TRBV10-3 and TRBJ2-6; 9 nucleotides align to TRBD1. This CDR3 is 18 amino acids long. V lost 3 bases and J lost 3; bases outside the gene matches: 9. Germline assignment: CDR1 ENHRY and CDR2 SYGVKD. The CDR3 here is CAISDPDRGGHGANVLTF. The CDR3 nucleotides read TGTGCCATCAGTGACCCGGACAGGGGAGGACATGGGGCCAACGTCCTGACTTTC.

V gene TRBV6-5 combines with J gene TRBJ2-7, with TRBD1 matching over 12 bases. Germline V gene sequence: CDR1 MNHEY, CDR2 SVGAGI. After removal of 6 bases from V and 6 bases from J, the junction contained 6 bases not matched to a gene. The CDR3 spans 14 residues. The CDR3 here is CASSLGQGAFEQYF. For the CDR3, the DNA is TGTGCCAGCAGCCTGGGACAGGGGGCGTTCGAGCAGTACTTC.

V usage is TRBV16 and J usage is TRBJ2-4, with D possibly matching TRBD2 (5 bases). CDR3 length equals 12 residues. V was trimmed by 4 bases and J by 9 bases, leaving 10 bases between them. Germline values: CDR1 KGHSY, CDR2 FQNENV. CDR3 bases: TGTGCCAGCAGCCTAGGTGGGAGCATTCAGTACTTC. Residues: CASSLGGSIQYF. Looking up the rest from reference TRBV16 and TRBJ2-4 gives the full variable domain: GEEVAQTPKHLVRGEGQKAKLYCAPIKGHSYVFWYQQVLKNEFKFLISFQNENVFDETGMPKERFSAKCLPNSPCSLEIQATKLEDSAVYFCASSLGGSIQYFGAGTRLSVL.

The gene calls are TRBV21-1 and TRBJ1-1; whether TRBD1, the table's D call, matches the DNA was not checked. TRBV21-1 is termed a pseudogene. The CDR3 runs 17 residues. In nucleotides, the CDR3 is TGTGCCAGCAGCGCAAAAGGGGACAGGGCGGTGGACACTGAAGCTTTCTTT. Translation gives CASSAKGDRAVDTEAFF.

V is TRBV5-1 and J is TRBJ1-4, with 10 bases fitting TRBD1. The CDR3 is 15 amino acids. Germline-derived CDR1 and CDR2 are SGHRS and YFSETQ. Trimming took 4 bases from V and 8 from J; bases not matched to a gene: 8. CDR3 coding DNA: TGCGCCAGCAGCGATTCCGGGACAGGGGTGGAAAAACTGTTTTTT. Translated, it gives CASSDSGTGVEKLFF.

The chain couples TRBV5-6 to TRBJ2-3; possible D gene TRBD2, 5 bases. Trimming shortened V by 2 bases and J by 4 bases, and 17 bases separated the two germline ends. Per the germline V gene, CDR1 is SGHDT and CDR2 is YYEEEE. This CDR3 spans 16 amino acids. The CDR3 bases are TGTGCCAGCAGCTTCATTCGGGGTTGGAGACCAGATACGCAGTATTTT. Translated, it gives CASSFIRGWRPDTQYF.

The chain joins TRBV5-1 to TRBJ2-2, with D possibly TRBD1 on 5 matching bases. The CDR3 has 16 residues. V lost 0 bases, J lost 7 bases, and 16 bases lay in between. Germline CDR1 and CDR2: SGHRS and YFSETQ. CDR3: CASSLGVYRSGGELFF. For the CDR3, the DNA is TGCGCCAGCAGCTTGGGCGTTTACAGGTCAGGCGGGGAGCTGTTTTTT.

This clone was counted between two and nine times. The rearrangement uses TRBV5-5 and TRBJ1-2; 10 nucleotides align to TRBD1. In germline, CDR1 is SGHKS, CDR2 YYEKEE (reference sequence). The CDR3 totals 14 residues. V was clipped by 4 bases and J by 5 bases; unmatched bases: 5. The CDR3 loop is CASSRQGARYGYTF. The DNA of the CDR3 is TGTGCCAGCAGCAGACAGGGGGCTCGGTATGGCTACACCTTC.

The table lists this clone with a count of one. The chain employs TRBV9 and TRBJ2-7, with D unclear. Germline lookup yields CDR1 SGDLS and CDR2 YYNGEE. The V and J ends lost 0 bases and 3 bases respectively, with 16 bases between them. CDR3 length: 16 amino acids. CDR3 residues: CASSVGPSGNLYEQYF. The DNA for the CDR3 is TGTGCCAGCAGCGTAGGGCCTTCAGGTAACCTCTACGAGCAGTACTTC.

The rearrangement uses TRBV30 and TRBJ2-3; D might be TRBD2 (6 bases). The length of the CDR3 is 16 residues. V lost 4 bases and J lost 2, with 19 bases in between. CDR1 and CDR2 (germline): GTSNPN, SVGIG (reference sequence). The CDR3 bases are TGTGCCTGGACCCCGGGACTTAGGTCTAACACAGATACGCAGTATTTT. It translates to CAWTPGLRSNTDTQYF.

The chain employs TRBV5-4 and TRBJ2-7, with 7 bases fitting TRBD2. This CDR3 is built from 16 residues. CDR1 is SGHNT, CDR2 YYREEE, per germline (reference sequence). The ends lost 4 bases at V and 0 bases at J; junction bases unmatched: 10. In DNA form, the CDR3 reads TGTGCCAGCAGCATACTAGTAGCGGGTCACTCCTACGAGCAGTACTTC. Translated: CASSILVAGHSYEQYF.

The chain joins TRBV27 to TRBJ2-7, with a tentative D call TRBD2 (5 bases). V was clipped by 5 bases and J by 4 bases, with 15 bases between them. CDR1 and CDR2 from the germline V gene are MNHEY and SMNVEV (reference sequence). The CDR3 covers 14 residues. The CDR3 region has the DNA TGTGCCAGCAGTACTAGGGTGGGTGGGTACGAGCAGTACTTC. It translates to CASSTRVGGYEQYF.